A selection of T cell receptor beta chains follows, all from one sample in a study of response to subunit inactivated influenza vaccine. One entry per CDR3 protein, called by TCRdb with MiXCR from the RT-PCR reads. This table has a few hundred thousand distinct CDR3 sequences, around 13% appearing once. Sample: PBMCs from blood, taken about 13 days after vaccination. The receptor source for this set is a man in his fifties who received an inactivated influenza vaccine. The CDR3 runs from the conserved cysteine through the conserved F or W. D genes are given only for firm matches. Size is stated for part of the rows, as once, few or many counts, or as a class when the clone is expanded.

clone size: .
V gene: TRBV5-1
D gene: TRBD2
J gene: TRBJ2-1
CDR3 protein: CASSLTGLAGANEQFF
CDR3 DNA: TGCGCCAGCAGCCTTACGGGACTAGCGGGGGCAAATGAGCAGTTCTTC

clone size: few
V gene: TRBV7-2
D gene: .
J gene: TRBJ1-5
CDR3 protein: CASSLEAGRARPQHF
CDR3 DNA: TGTGCCAGCAGCTTAGAGGCGGGGCGCGCAAGGCCCCAGCATTTT

clone size: few
V gene: TRBV4-1
D gene: .
J gene: TRBJ2-7
CDR3 protein: CASSQPTDSPYEQYF
CDR3 DNA: TGCGCCAGCAGCCAACCGACGGACAGTCCCTACGAGCAGTACTTC

clone size: .
V gene: TRBV3-1
D gene: .
J gene: TRBJ1-2
CDR3 protein: CASSQDTRPAYGYTF
CDR3 DNA: TGTGCCAGCAGCCAAGATACCAGGCCAGCCTATGGCTACACCTTC

clone size: .
V gene: TRBV30
D gene: .
J gene: TRBJ2-7
CDR3 protein: CAWSHTRGTNSYEQYF
CDR3 DNA: TGTGCCTGGAGTCATACCCGCGGGACAAACTCCTACGAGCAGTACTTC

clone size: .
V gene: TRBV18
D gene: .
J gene: TRBJ2-7
CDR3 protein: CASSSRASRAYEQYF
CDR3 DNA: TGTGCCAGCTCAAGTAGGGCTAGCCGAGCCTACGAGCAGTACTTC

clone size: few
V gene: TRBV7-9
D gene: TRBD1
J gene: TRBJ2-3
CDR3 protein: CASSETTGISTDTQYF
CDR3 DNA: TGTGCCAGCAGCGAAACGACAGGGATCAGCACAGATACGCAGTATTTT

clone size: .
V gene: TRBV20-1
D gene: TRBD1
J gene: TRBJ1-6
CDR3 protein: CSAGQGNNSPLHF
CDR3 DNA: TGCAGTGCTGGACAGGGGAATAATTCACCCCTCCACTTT

clone size: .
V gene: TRBV14
D gene: .
J gene: TRBJ2-2
CDR3 protein: CASSQESWTTNTGELFF
CDR3 DNA: TGTGCCAGCAGCCAAGAGTCGTGGACTACTAACACCGGGGAGCTGTTTTTT

clone size: .
V gene: TRBV10-3
D gene: TRBD1
J gene: TRBJ2-2
CDR3 protein: CAISDGTGSTGELFF
CDR3 DNA: TGTGCCATCAGTGACGGGACAGGATCGACCGGGGAGCTGTTTTTT

clone size: .
V gene: TRBV5-5
D gene: .
J gene: TRBJ1-6
CDR3 protein: CASSFDGGGNSPLHF
CDR3 DNA: TGTGCCAGCAGCTTTGACGGGGGCGGTAATTCACCCCTCCACTTT

clone size: many
V gene: TRBV10-3
D gene: .
J gene: TRBJ2-1
CDR3 protein: CAIFAGSYNEQFF
CDR3 DNA: TGTGCCATCTTTGCGGGGAGCTACAATGAGCAGTTCTTC

clone size: .
V gene: TRBV18
D gene: TRBD1
J gene: TRBJ1-5
CDR3 protein: CASSQGTVGNQPQHF
CDR3 DNA: TGTGCCAGCTCACAGGGGACAGTAGGCAATCAGCCCCAGCATTTT

clone size: .
V gene: TRBV6-1
D gene: TRBD2
J gene: TRBJ2-7
CDR3 protein: CASRGGLAGEIAYEQYF
CDR3 DNA: TGTGCCAGCAGAGGGGGACTAGCGGGGGAGATAGCCTACGAGCAGTACTTC

clone size: few
V gene: TRBV9
D gene: .
J gene: TRBJ2-1
CDR3 protein: CASSVGGGSVYNEQFF
CDR3 DNA: TGTGCCAGCAGCGTAGGCGGAGGCAGTGTCTACAATGAGCAGTTCTTC

clone size: .
V gene: TRBV7-6
D gene: .
J gene: TRBJ2-2
CDR3 protein: CASSLALGYTGELFF
CDR3 DNA: TGTGCCAGCAGCTTAGCTCTCGGGTACACCGGGGAGCTGTTTTTT

clone size: .
V gene: TRBV5-1
D gene: TRBD2
J gene: TRBJ2-1
CDR3 protein: CASSLGGWIAGASYNEQFF
CDR3 DNA: TGCGCCAGCAGCTTGGGAGGGTGGATAGCGGGGGCATCCTACAATGAGCAGTTCTTC

clone size: .
V gene: TRBV6-5
D gene: TRBD2
J gene: TRBJ2-1
CDR3 protein: CAGSSSGGPNEQFF
CDR3 DNA: TGTGCCGGCAGTTCTAGCGGGGGCCCCAATGAGCAGTTCTTC

clone size: few
V gene: TRBV4-1
D gene: .
J gene: TRBJ2-3
CDR3 protein: CASSQGGLPTPTDTQYF
CDR3 DNA: TGCGCCAGCAGCCAAGGGGGCCTACCGACTCCCACAGATACGCAGTATTTT

clone size: .
V gene: TRBV11-1
D gene: .
J gene: TRBJ2-6
CDR3 protein: CASSLHPGANVLTF
CDR3 DNA: TGTGCCAGCAGCTTACACCCCGGGGCCAACGTCCTGACTTTC

clone size: few
V gene: TRBV18
D gene: .
J gene: TRBJ2-3
CDR3 protein: CASSPSRSPPDTQYF
CDR3 DNA: TGTGCCAGCTCACCAAGCAGGTCCCCCCCAGATACGCAGTATTTT

clone size: many
V gene: TRBV15
D gene: .
J gene: TRBJ1-1
CDR3 protein: CATSRGTFNTEAFF
CDR3 DNA: TGTGCCACCAGCAGAGGTACCTTCAACACTGAAGCTTTCTTT

clone size: many
V gene: TRBV14
D gene: .
J gene: TRBJ2-1
CDR3 protein: CASSPQGGRYNEQFF
CDR3 DNA: TGTGCCAGCAGCCCCCAGGGGGGTCGATACAATGAGCAGTTCTTC

clone size: few
V gene: TRBV5-1
D gene: .
J gene: TRBJ2-1
CDR3 protein: CASSLGAPGDEQFF
CDR3 DNA: TGCGCCAGCAGCTTGGGGGCCCCCGGCGATGAGCAGTTCTTC

clone size: .
V gene: TRBV6-9
D gene: TRBD2
J gene: TRBJ2-1
CDR3 protein: CASSYSSCSGKYNEQFF
CDR3 DNA: TGTGCCAGCAGTTATAGCTCTTGTAGCGGGAAATACAATGAGCAGTTCTTC

clone size: few
V gene: TRBV5-1
D gene: TRBD2
J gene: TRBJ2-5
CDR3 protein: CASSLGPSGGARKETQYF
CDR3 DNA: TGCGCCAGCAGCTTGGGCCCTAGCGGGGGGGCTAGGAAAGAGACCCAGTACTTC

clone size: .
V gene: TRBV4-1
D gene: TRBD1
J gene: TRBJ1-6
CDR3 protein: CASSQEGTGESPLHF
CDR3 DNA: TGCGCCAGCAGCCAAGAAGGGACAGGGGAATCACCCCTCCACTTT

clone size: .
V gene: TRBV5-1
D gene: .
J gene: TRBJ2-2
CDR3 protein: CASSFSPQTEAGELFF
CDR3 DNA: TGCGCCAGCAGCTTTTCCCCTCAAACCGAGGCCGGGGAGCTGTTTTTT

clone size: once
V gene: TRBV6-1
D gene: .
J gene: TRBJ1-1
CDR3 protein: CASRGTGLLAFF
CDR3 DNA: TGTGCCAGCAGGGGAACAGGGTTGCTGGCTTTCTTT

clone size: .
V gene: TRBV12-3/TRBV12-4
D gene: TRBD2
J gene: TRBJ2-7
CDR3 protein: CASSPIGGTYEQYF
CDR3 DNA: TGTGCCAGCAGCCCCATCGGGGGGACCTACGAGCAGTACTTC

clone size: many
V gene: TRBV29-1
D gene: .
J gene: TRBJ2-3
CDR3 protein: CSAKSTDTQYF
CDR3 DNA: TGCAGCGCCAAAAGCACAGATACGCAGTATTTT